This entry describes one T cell receptor (beta chain). Its antigen is undetermined. Other nucleotide sequences from this sample produce the same CDR3. Sequencing used immunoSEQ multiplex PCR; TCRdb keeps in-frame clones, though not all of them. The table has about 2 million clones, about 94% seen once. The record originates from a study of shared clonotypes between healthy human individuals. Trimming removed 2 bases at V and 7 bases at J, with 6 bases between. The CDR3 is 13 amino acids. Germline V gene data show CDR1 as MDHEN and CDR2 as SYDVKM. Study conclusions and caveats: Tissue TCR repertoires likely differ from these blood-only repertoires. Compared with memory subsets, naive subsets generally had larger estimated richness. Against clonotypes common to all four donors, non-shared ones had lower generation probabilities. How much donors shared clonotypes was expected to be affected by sequencing depth.

Naive CD8 populations comprised CD45RO-negative cells positively selected for CCR7, excluding terminally differentiated effector memory CD45RA+ cells. Sequencing was performed on naive CD8+ T cells sorted from blood. The sequence was obtained from a man aged 18 to 30 in good health. The chain recombines TRBV28 with TRBJ1-6, with D hard to call. CDR3 residues: CASSLVLNSPLHF. The CDR3 DNA reads as TGTGCCAGCAGTTTAGTCCTCAATTCACCCCTCCACTTT.